Listed here are 25 T cell receptor beta chains from one sample, sequenced in a study of blood T cells in healthy people across ages. With a J-beta primer mix and a sample-barcoded 5' primer, a second PCR ran 7 to 11 cycles. TCRdb itself ran the 5' RACE reads through MiXCR, one entry per CDR3 protein. In the table there are about 510,000 distinct CDR3 sequences, about 26% of which are singletons. The same sample was also studied in work on T cells of mothers and their children.

Source material: blood. The origin of the receptors is a boy aged 2-15 years in good health.

This clonotype was found a few times. The genes are TRBV29-1 and TRBJ2-1; 10 bases match TRBD2. The CDR3 length is 14 residues. Trimming cost V 4 bases and J 6 bases; bases outside gene matches: 6. Germline CDR1 is SQVTM and CDR2 is ANQGSEA. CDR3 sequence (DNA): TGCAGCGTTGTTCGTAGCGGGGGGATCAATGAGCAGTTCTTC. Amino acids: CSVVRSGGINEQFF.

This clonotype turned up a few times. The V and J genes are TRBV5-1 and TRBJ1-1, with D unresolved. This CDR3 contains 15 residues. CDR1 is SGHRS and CDR2 is YFSETQ in the germline V gene. Deletions cut 0 bases from V and 1 base from J, with 10 bases between. The CDR3 DNA follows: TGCGCCAGCAGCTTGGAAGTACGGGAGAACACTGAAGCTTTCTTT. This gives the protein CASSLEVRENTEAFF.

This clonotype was counted at least ten times. This chain joins TRBV7-9 and TRBJ2-5, with D perhaps matching TRBD1 (6 bases). The germline V gene encodes CDR1 SEHNR and CDR2 FQNEAQ (reference sequence). This CDR3 is built from 15 residues. V was shortened by 1 base and J by 5 bases, with 14 bases between the two germline ends. The CDR3 spells CASSLVSTGTETQYF. CDR3 nucleotides: TGTGCCAGCAGCTTAGTCTCAACAGGGACGGAGACCCAGTACTTC.

The chain has TRBV7-9 and TRBJ2-6, with unresolved D. The germline V gene encodes CDR1 SEHNR and CDR2 FQNEAQ (reference sequence). The CDR3 is made up of 14 amino acids. V was shortened by 9 bases and J by 0 bases, with 9 bases between the two germline ends. The CDR3 is CASQDRSGANVLTF. In DNA, the CDR3 is TGTGCCAGTCAGGACCGCTCTGGGGCCAACGTCCTGACTTTC.

This clonotype was found a few times. The chain has TRBV27 and TRBJ1-4; D not resolved. V shed 7 bases and J shed 8 bases, with 14 bases lying between them. CDR3 length: 13 amino acids. Germline V lookup: CDR1 MNHEY, CDR2 SMNVEV (reference sequence). Here the CDR3 reads CASTSGGNEKLFF. In nucleotides, the CDR3 is TGTGCCAGCACCTCGGGAGGGAACGAAAAACTGTTTTTT.

V and J are TRBV6-5 and TRBJ2-2, with D perhaps TRBD1 (6 bases). The CDR3 runs to 13 residues. Germline V gene sequence: CDR1 MNHEY, CDR2 SVGAGI. V was trimmed by 0 bases and J by 10 bases, leaving 9 bases between them. Here the CDR3 reads CASSYSGAEELFF. CDR3 in DNA: TGTGCCAGCAGTTACTCGGGGGCCGAGGAGCTGTTTTTT.

A few counts support this clonotype. The genes are TRBV20-1 and TRBJ2-5, with D possibly matching TRBD2 (5 bases). Germline V gene lookup returns CDR1 DFQATT and CDR2 SNEGSKA (reference sequence). Trimming stripped 6 bases from V and 1 base from J, with 9 bases between. This CDR3 comprises 12 residues. The CDR3, as DNA: TGCAGTGCATCGGGGAGCCAAGAGACCCAGTACTTC. Translation: CSASGSQETQYF.

The V gene is TRBV6-5, the J gene TRBJ1-1; 7 bases are a match to TRBD1. V was clipped by 0 bases and J by 12 bases; unmatched bases: 7. The CDR3 runs 13 residues. CDR1 and CDR2 (germline): MNHEY, SVGAGI. For the CDR3, the DNA is TGTGCCAGCAGTTACTCCAGGACAGGTAAAACTTTCTTT. Residues: CASSYSRTGKTFF.

The rearrangement uses TRBV19 and TRBJ2-1; 9 bases match TRBD2. Losses at the gene ends were 10 bases for V and 7 bases for J; bases not matched to a gene: 11. Germline-derived CDR1 and CDR2 are LNHDA and SQIVND (reference sequence). CDR3 length: 14 amino acids. CDR3 DNA sequence: TGTGCCACGCGAGCGGGAGGCGTGGGGAATGAGCAGTTCTTC. The encoded protein is CATRAGGVGNEQFF.

In this sample, this clonotype turned up a few times. The chain couples TRBV20-1 to TRBJ1-5; maybe TRBD1 (6 bases). The germline gives CDR1 DFQATT, CDR2 SNEGSKA (reference sequence). This CDR3 comprises 15 residues. V gave up 6 bases and J gave up 0 bases, with 15 bases separating them. The chain's CDR3 is CSARGLGYSNQPQHF. The CDR3 DNA reads as TGCAGTGCCAGGGGCTTGGGCTATAGCAATCAGCCCCAGCATTTT.

This clonotype was recorded a few times. V is TRBV6-2 or TRBV6-3 and J is TRBJ2-7, with 9 bases lining up with TRBD2. V was clipped by 5 bases and J by 3 bases; unmatched bases: 2. Germline V gives CDR1 MNHEY, CDR2 SVGEGT. The CDR3 runs 13 residues. The CDR3 DNA sequence: TGTGCCAGCAGTGGTAGCGGGAGCTACGAGCAGTACTTC. It translates to CASSGSGSYEQYF.

The chain links TRBV5-1 to TRBJ1-1; tentative D call: TRBD1 (6 bases). CDR1 SGHRS and CDR2 YFSETQ come from the germline V gene. Between the trimmed V and J ends, which lost 2 bases and 1 base, there was a span of 12 bases. The length of the CDR3 is 15 residues. CDR3 residues: CASSLLPTGNTEAFF. In DNA, the CDR3 is TGCGCCAGCAGCTTACTCCCGACAGGGAACACTGAAGCTTTCTTT.

The V gene is TRBV5-1, the J gene TRBJ2-1, with D maybe TRBD2 (6 bases). V lost 9 bases to trimming and J lost 5 bases, with 15 bases between them. Germline values: CDR1 SGHRS, CDR2 YFSETQ. The CDR3 has 13 residues. The CDR3 sequence is CANRRVRDNEQFF. The CDR3 DNA reads TGCGCCAACCGGAGGGTCCGGGACAATGAGCAGTTCTTC.

The chain employs TRBV10-3 and TRBJ2-7; TRBD1 matches at 9 bases. The CDR3 runs 15 residues. The V segment lost 0 bases and the J segment 4 bases; nucleotides outside the gene matches: 4. Germline assignment: CDR1 ENHRY and CDR2 SYGVKD. As DNA, the CDR3 is TGTGCCATCAGTGAGTCACCCGGGACAGGGTACGAGCAGTACTTC. Protein sequence: CAISESPGTGYEQYF.

This clonotype was seen only a few times. The chain is built from TRBV30 and TRBJ2-7, with 11 bases lining up with TRBD1. Looked up from germline, CDR1 is GTSNPN and CDR2 is SVGIG (reference sequence). V gave up 3 bases and J gave up 3 bases; unmatched junction bases: 4. The CDR3 covers 14 residues. CDR3 in DNA: TGTGCCTGGAGGGACGGGACAGGGGGCTACGAGCAGTACTTC. Amino acid sequence: CAWRDGTGGYEQYF. Supplemented by reference TRBV30 and TRBJ2-7, the full variable domain reads SQTIHQWPATLVQPVGSPLSLECTVEGTSNPNLYWYRQAAGRGLQLLFYSVGIGQISSEVPQNLSASRPQDRQFILSSKKLLLSDSGFYLCAWRDGTGGYEQYFGPGTRLTVT.

In nucleotides, the CDR3 is TGTGCCAGCAGCCCCCACAGCGGCCGGCACCCGACTCCCTTCAGAACCTACAATGAGCAGTTCTTC. This gives the protein CASSPHSGRHPTPFRTYNEQFF. The chain links TRBV11-1 to TRBJ2-5, with D perhaps matching TRBD2 (5 bases). The DNA end lines up better with TRBJ2-1; the J call may be wrong. CDR3 length equals 22 residues. Germline V CDR1 and CDR2: SGHAT, FQDESV (reference sequence).

Comments on this clonotype: Germline is not matched at one junction end, which may reflect a read error. This chain uses TRBV29-1 with TRBJ1-1; a possible D gene is TRBD1 (6 bases). The CDR3 contains 13 residues. Germline values: CDR1 SQVTM, CDR2 ANQGSEA. The CDR3 is CSVLKYGDTEVFF. As DNA, the CDR3 is TGCAGCGTCCTTAAATACGGGGACACTGAAGTTTTCTTT.

This chain connects TRBV7-9 to TRBJ1-2; TRBD1 might be the D (6 bases). The CDR3 is made up of 12 amino acids. V dropped 3 bases and J dropped 8 bases, with 10 bases sitting between them. Germline CDR1 is SEHNR and CDR2 is FQNEAQ (reference sequence). CDR3 coding DNA: TGTGCCAGCAGCTTCAGGGGCGGGGGCTACACCTTC. This encodes CASSFRGGGYTF.

The chain combines TRBV12-3 or TRBV12-4 with TRBJ2-1; 7 nucleotides match TRBD2. The J call is uncertain, as TRBJ2-7 better fits the DNA end. This CDR3 has 14 residues. The chain's CDR3 is CASSPRGGSDEQYF. CDR3 DNA sequence: TGTGCCAGCAGTCCCCGGGGAGGGTCCGACGAGCAGTACTTC.

This clonotype was observed at least ten times. The chain has TRBV6-1 and TRBJ2-7; no clear D gene. V was pared by 2 bases and J by 4 bases, with 12 bases between. Per germline, CDR1 MNHNS and CDR2 SASEGT. This CDR3 has 14 residues. The DNA for the CDR3 is TGTGCCAGCAGTGAATTTGGTCCCCCATACGAGCAGTACTTC. Protein sequence: CASSEFGPPYEQYF.

This chain links TRBV5-1 with TRBJ2-3; 8 bases line up with TRBD2. J lost 2 bases, V lost 1 base, and 6 bases had no gene match. Germline loops: CDR1 SGHRS, CDR2 YFSETQ. The CDR3 runs 16 residues. The CDR3 protein is CASSLTGGEYTDTQYF. The CDR3 bases are TGCGCCAGCAGCTTGACCGGGGGGGAGTACACAGATACGCAGTATTTT.

A word on this clonotype: Its ends do not fully match the called genes, so a read error is possible. The V gene is TRBV4-2, the J gene TRBJ2-1; D might be TRBD1 (5 bases). The CDR3 spans 11 residues. Germline V CDR1 and CDR2: LGHNA, YNFKEQ. The CDR3 region has the DNA TGTGCCAGCAGCCAAGGGGGCATCAAGGTCTTC. Amino acid sequence: CASSQGGIKVF.

This clonotype has only a few counts. The J gene is TRBJ2-1, the V gene TRBV28; weak D call: TRBD1 (6 bases). CDR1 and CDR2 from the germline V gene are MDHEN and SYDVKM. The CDR3 extends over 15 amino acids. V lost 1 base and J 1 base, leaving 8 bases between the germline ends. CDR3 residues: CASSLSGTSYNEQFF. The CDR3, as DNA: TGTGCCAGCAGTTTATCGGGGACATCCTACAATGAGCAGTTCTTC.

This clonotype came up a few times. V is TRBV10-3 and J is TRBJ1-5; the match to TRBD1 covers 9 bases. Per germline, CDR1 ENHRY and CDR2 SYGVKD. The J segment lost 7 bases and the V segment lost 4 bases, leaving 5 bases of the junction unmatched. The CDR3 is 14 amino acids. CDR3 bases: TGTGCCATCAGTGTAGGGACAGGGCGACAGCCCCAGCATTTT. Translated, it gives CAISVGTGRQPQHF.

The gene calls are TRBV6-5 and TRBJ2-1; tentatively, D is TRBD1 (6 bases). The end of the DNA aligns better with TRBJ2-5, so the J call may be wrong. CDR1 and CDR2 from the germline V gene are MNHEY and SVGAGI. This CDR3 is 16 amino acids long. CDR3 bases: TGTGCCAGCAGTTTTGCCACAGGGACCCCGGGGGAGACCCAGTACTTC. Its translation is CASSFATGTPGETQYF.